Listed here are 13 T cell receptor beta chains from one sample, sequenced in a study of OX40 agonist ivuxolimab in advanced cancers. The method was immunoSEQ multiplex PCR; TCRdb's version includes in-frame clones alone and lacks a portion of them. This table has about 10,000 clones, around 74% appearing once. The specimen was CD4+ or CD8+ T cells sorted from blood, collected in a trial of the OX40 agonist ivuxolimab. Source of these receptors: an adult with an advanced solid tumor such as melanoma, head and neck, liver or kidney cancer.

The DNA of the CDR3 is TGTGCCATCAGGGGACTAGCGCCGTCCACCGGGGAGCTGTTTTTT. Protein sequence: CAIRGLAPSTGELFF. The chain is built from TRBV10-3 and TRBJ2-2; 10 bases are a match to TRBD2. The V segment lost 6 bases and the J segment 4 bases; nucleotides outside the gene matches: 5. There are 15 residues in the CDR3. The germline CDR1 and CDR2 sequences are ENHRY and SYGVKD.

The chain carries TRBV9 and TRBJ2-1; D ambiguous. Germline V gene data show CDR1 as SGDLS and CDR2 as YYNGEE. The V end was cut by 2 bases, the J end by 3 bases, with 6 bases between. The CDR3 has 13 residues. The CDR3 DNA follows: TGTGCCAGCAGCGTGGGCAGCTACAATGAGCAGTTCTTC. Amino acids: CASSVGSYNEQFF.

Only a few counts were recorded for this clone. CDR3 nucleotides: TGTGCCAGCAGCGTAGGTCTGGGGATCTACAATGAGCAGTTCTTC. Encoded protein: CASSVGLGIYNEQFF. The chain recombines TRBV9 with TRBJ2-1; D is ambiguous. CDR3 length: 15 amino acids. Germline V gives CDR1 SGDLS, CDR2 YYNGEE. V lost 0 bases to trimming and J lost 3 bases, with 10 bases between them.

The V and J genes are TRBV30 and TRBJ2-7; possibly TRBD1 for D (5 bases). Trimming left V 1 base short and J 2 bases short, with 18 bases between. The germline gives CDR1 GTSNPN, CDR2 SVGIG (reference sequence). This CDR3 has 16 amino acids. The CDR3 spells CAWSAAQQGDPYEQYF. Written as DNA, the CDR3 is TGTGCCTGGAGTGCTGCGCAGCAAGGGGATCCCTACGAGCAGTACTTC.

As concerns this clone: Germline is not matched at one junction end, which may reflect a read error. The chain employs TRBV15 and TRBJ2-2, with 7 bases identical to TRBD1. Germline V gene lookup returns CDR1 LNHNV and CDR2 YYDKDF (reference sequence). This CDR3 comprises 13 residues. The CDR3 bases are TGTGCCGCCAGGGGGTCGGGCACCGGGGAGCTGTTTTTT. Residues: CAARGSGTGELFF. The full variable domain, rest sourced from reference TRBV15 and TRBJ2-2, is DAMVIQNPRYQVTQFGKPVTLSCSQTLNHNVMYWYQQKSSQAPKLLFHYYDKDFNNEADTPDNFQSRRPNTSFCFLDIRSPGLGDTAMYLCAARGSGTGELFFGEGSRLTVL.

V gene TRBV19 combines with J gene TRBJ2-2; D possibly corresponds to TRBD2 (5 bases). CDR3 size: 14 residues. V was cut by 9 bases and J by 2 bases, with 13 bases left in between. CDR1 is LNHDA, CDR2 SQIVND, per germline (reference sequence). CDR3 in amino acids: CASLRGINTGELFF. In DNA, the CDR3 is TGTGCCAGCCTCCGAGGGATCAACACCGGGGAGCTGTTTTTT.

The rearrangement uses TRBV6-4 and TRBJ2-3; 11 bases fit TRBD2. Germline V gene sequence: CDR1 MRHNA, CDR2 SNTAGT. This CDR3 has 15 residues. V trimming: 3 bases; J trimming: 1 base; junction bases outside the gene matches: 0. CDR3 nucleotide sequence: TGTGCCAGCAGTGAGACTAGCGGGGGCACAGATACGCAGTATTTT. Protein: CASSETSGGTDTQYF.

The gene calls are TRBV7-9 and TRBJ2-1; D is perhaps TRBD1 or TRBD2 (6 bases each). From germline, CDR1 is SEHNR and CDR2 FQNEAQ (reference sequence). CDR3 length: 15 residues. Trimming took 5 bases from V and 5 from J, leaving 16 bases between them. The CDR3 sequence is CASSVKGGDNNEQFF. CDR3 sequence (DNA): TGTGCCAGCAGCGTGAAGGGCGGGGACAACAATGAGCAGTTCTTC. Looking up the rest from reference TRBV7-9 and TRBJ2-1 gives the full variable domain: DTGVSQNPRHKITKRGQNVTFRCDPISEHNRLYWYRQTLGQGPEFLTYFQNEAQLEKSRLLSDRFSAERPKGSFSTLEIQRTEQGDSAMYLCASSVKGGDNNEQFFGPGTRLTVL.

The CDR3 is CASSPREGGYGANVLTF. The CDR3 coding sequence is TGTGCCAGCTCACCACGGGAAGGGGGCTATGGGGCCAACGTCCTGACTTTC. The chain uses TRBV18 and TRBJ2-6; 7 bases align to TRBD1. The J segment lost 3 bases and the V segment lost 1 base, leaving 6 bases of the junction unmatched. This CDR3 spans 17 amino acids. Germline CDR1 and CDR2: KGHSH and LQKENI.

This clone was detected a few times. The genes are TRBV7-6 and TRBJ2-3; the D gene could be TRBD1 or TRBD2 (5 bases each). CDR1 and CDR2 from the germline V gene are SGHVS and FNYEAQ. V lost 7 bases and J 5 bases, leaving 16 bases between the germline ends. CDR3 size: 14 residues. CDR3 sequence reads: CASTSMGVEDTQYF. In DNA form, the CDR3 reads TGTGCCAGCACCTCCATGGGGGTGGAAGATACGCAGTATTTT. The whole variable domain, filled in from reference TRBV7-6 and TRBJ2-3, reads GAGVSQSPRYKVTKRGQDVALRCDPISGHVSLYWYRQALGQGPEFLTYFNYEAQQDKSGLPNDRFSAERPEGSISTLTIQRTEQRDSAMYRCASTSMGVEDTQYFGPGTRLTVL.

J is TRBJ1-1 and V is TRBV4-2; TRBD1 is a possible D gene (5 bases). The CDR3 spans 17 residues. Germline V lookup: CDR1 LGHNA, CDR2 YNFKEQ. V gave up 0 bases and J gave up 4 bases, with 18 bases separating them. CDR3 sequence reads: CASSQDHEGPRGTEAFF. The CDR3 DNA reads as TGTGCCAGCAGCCAAGATCATGAGGGGCCTCGGGGCACTGAAGCTTTCTTT.

The chain couples TRBV5-1 to TRBJ1-6; D may be TRBD1 (5 bases). CDR1 and CDR2 (germline): SGHRS, YFSETQ. The V end lost 3 bases, the J end lost 6 bases, and 13 bases lay between the germline ends. There are 15 residues in the CDR3. The CDR3: CASSSDDRGNSPLHF. The CDR3 region has the DNA TGCGCCAGCAGCTCGGATGATAGGGGTAATTCACCCCTCCACTTT.

There are a few counts of this clone. The rearrangement links TRBV11-2 to TRBJ2-3; D is unresolved. This CDR3 has 13 residues. In germline, CDR1 is SGHAT, CDR2 FQNNGV. The V gene lost 2 bases and the J gene lost 6 bases, with 9 bases spanning the gap. The CDR3 protein is CASSLKRVDTQYF. CDR3 nucleotides: TGTGCCAGCAGCTTAAAACGAGTTGATACGCAGTATTTT.